The rows below give T cell receptor beta chains drawn from one sample of a study of blood T cell repertoires in COVID-19. TCRdb keeps only in-frame clones here, not all; method: immunoSEQ multiplex PCR. The repertoire holds 250,000 or so clones, with 86% as singletons. The sequenced sample was peripheral blood. These receptors came from a woman in her twenties or thirties with active or convalescent COVID-19. The CDR3 runs from the conserved cysteine through the conserved F or W. D genes are given only for firm matches. Only part of the rows carry a size: once, few, many, or a class if the clone is expanded.

TRBD1 TRBJ1-2 NA TRBV12-3/TRBV12-4 TGTGCCAGCAGCCGGGACAGTAACTATGGCTACACCTTC CASSRDSNYGYTF
NA TRBJ2-3 NA TRBV5-1 TGCGCCAGCAGCCAAACCTCTAGCAGGATCGCAGATACGCAGTATTTT CASSQTSSRIADTQYF
TRBD2 TRBJ2-3 NA TRBV7-3 TGTGCCAGCAGCCTAGCCGGGACTAGCGGGGTGAATACGCAGTATTTT CASSLAGTSGVNTQYF
TRBD1 TRBJ1-6 NA TRBV5-1 TGCGCCAGCAGCCTGGGACAGGAGAGCTCCTATAATTCACCCCTCCACTTT CASSLGQESSYNSPLHF
NA TRBJ2-5 few TRBV6-2/TRBV6-3 TGTGCCAGCAGTTACTATAGTCGGGTCGAGACCCAGTACTTC CASSYYSRVETQYF
TRBD1 TRBJ1-2 few TRBV3-1/TRBV3-2 TGTGCCAGCAGCCAAGTTTTTGGGACAGGGGGCGTCTATGGCTACACCTTC CASSQVFGTGGVYGYTF
NA TRBJ2-5 NA TRBV28 TGTGCCAGCACCCCCCTGGGGGCGGACCAAGAGACCCAGTACTTC CASTPLGADQETQYF
NA TRBJ1-5 NA TRBV19 TGTGCCAGCAGGGGTTATAGCAATCAGCCCCAGCATTTT CASRGYSNQPQHF
NA TRBJ1-1 NA TRBV9 TGTGCCAGCAGCGTCACCGGACAGTCGAACACTGAAGCTTTCTTT CASSVTGQSNTEAFF
NA TRBJ2-5 NA TRBV18 TGTGCCAGCTCACAATCCTTTGACAGGAGAGAGACCCAGTACTTC CASSQSFDRRETQYF
TRBD1 TRBJ2-7 few TRBV19 TGTGCCACACTCCGGGACAGCTCCTACGAGCAGTACTTC CATLRDSSYEQYF
TRBD1 TRBJ1-5 NA TRBV7-2 TGTGCCAGCAGCTCTGGACAGGGAGGCCAGCCCCAGCATTTT CASSSGQGGQPQHF
NA TRBJ2-3 few TRBV4-2 TGTGCCAGCAGCCAAGCGAGGGCCACAGATACGCAGTATTTT CASSQARATDTQYF
TRBD1 TRBJ2-7 NA TRBV6-2/TRBV6-3 TGTGCCAGCAGTTATTCCCGGACAGGGTTACCCTACGAGCAGTACTTC CASSYSRTGLPYEQYF
NA TRBJ1-6 NA TRBV18 TGTGCCAGCTCACCGAGCAATATTAGAAATAATTCACCCCTCCACTTT CASSPSNIRNNSPLHF
NA TRBJ1-2 NA TRBV2 TGTGCCAGCGACGTTTCACGGGATGGCTACACCTTC CASDVSRDGYTF
TRBD1 TRBJ2-2 NA TRBV4-2 TGTGCCAGCAGCCAAGATCTCGCAGGACAGGGGGCCGGGGAGCTGTTTTTT CASSQDLAGQGAGELFF
TRBD2 TRBJ2-7 NA TRBV7-2 TGTGCCAGCAGCTTAGCAGCGGGACCCTACGAGCAGTACTTC CASSLAAGPYEQYF
NA TRBJ1-1 NA TRBV19 TGTGCCATAAAACAACCGCAGGGAACAGCTTTCTTT CAIKQPQGTAFF
TRBD2 TRBJ2-6 NA TRBV7-2 TGTGCCAGCAGCTTGACGACTAGCCTGGGGGCCAACGTCCTGACTTTC CASSLTTSLGANVLTF
NA TRBJ2-7 NA TRBV10-3 TGTGCCATCAGTGATGGGCGTGCGACTAGCTCCTACGAGCAGTACTTC CAISDGRATSSYEQYF
TRBD1 TRBJ1-2 NA TRBV19 TGTGCCAGCCGGCGACAGGGTAGCGCCTATGGCTACACCTTC CASRRQGSAYGYTF
TRBD2 TRBJ2-3 NA TRBV9 TGTGCCAGCAGCGTAGCGGGAATAGCGGGGGGTCTTACTAGCACAGATACGCAGTATTTT CASSVAGIAGGLTSTDTQYF
NA TRBJ2-5 few TRBV29-1 TGCAGCGTTGCAGGCTTTGAGACCCAGTACTTC CSVAGFETQYF
NA TRBJ1-1 NA TRBV19 TGTGCCAGTAGTATTGTAGCCGAGAACACTGAAGCTTTCTTT CASSIVAENTEAFF
NA TRBJ2-1 NA TRBV24-1 TGTGCCACCAGTGATCCAGCTAGACAGACGGCCTACAATGAGCAGTTCTTC CATSDPARQTAYNEQFF
TRBD1 TRBJ1-4 NA TRBV5-1 TGCGCCAGCAGACCTCCCTTTGGGACAGGGGATGAAAAACTGTTTTTT CASRPPFGTGDEKLFF
TRBD1 TRBJ1-1 NA TRBV4-1 TGCGCCAGCAGCCAAGTTCAGGGGGGCACTGAAGCTTTCTTT CASSQVQGGTEAFF
TRBD1 TRBJ1-2 NA TRBV5-6 TGTGCCAGCAGCCCCTCGGACAGGGGAGGGGATGGCTACACCTTC CASSPSDRGGDGYTF
TRBD2 TRBJ2-3 NA TRBV6-4 TGTGCCAGCAGTGGGTTCGGGACTAGCGGGGGGGGAGCTAGCACAGATACGCAGTATTTT CASSGFGTSGGGASTDTQYF
NA TRBJ2-7 NA TRBV5-5 TGTGCCAGCAGCCGGGGTGCCGTCATCGCTTTTACCTACGAGCAGTACTTC CASSRGAVIAFTYEQYF